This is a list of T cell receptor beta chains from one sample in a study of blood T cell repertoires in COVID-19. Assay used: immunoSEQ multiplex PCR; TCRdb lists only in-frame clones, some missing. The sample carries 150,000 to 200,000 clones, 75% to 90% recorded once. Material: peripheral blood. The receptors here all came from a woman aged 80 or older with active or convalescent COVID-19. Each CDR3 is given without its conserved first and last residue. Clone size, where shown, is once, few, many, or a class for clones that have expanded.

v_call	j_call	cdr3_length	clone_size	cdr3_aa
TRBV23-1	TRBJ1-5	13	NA	ASRQDRGGNQPQH
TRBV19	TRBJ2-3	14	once	ASSLLGGSTTDTQY
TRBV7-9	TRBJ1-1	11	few	ASSLRFDTEAF
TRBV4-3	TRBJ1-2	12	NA	ASSRDRGDYGYT
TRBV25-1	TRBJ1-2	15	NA	ASSNRAGTGISYGYT
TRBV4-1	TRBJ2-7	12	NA	ASSQDKGTYEQY
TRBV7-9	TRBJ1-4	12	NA	ASTRGQGDLKLF
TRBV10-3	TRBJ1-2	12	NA	AIKDGNANYGYT
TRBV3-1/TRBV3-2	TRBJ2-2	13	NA	ASSQEGRITGELF
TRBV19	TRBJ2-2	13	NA	ASRTDPSNTGELF
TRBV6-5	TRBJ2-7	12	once	ASSTGQGVNEQY
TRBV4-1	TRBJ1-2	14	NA	ASSLPGQGLNYGYT
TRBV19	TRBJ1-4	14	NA	ASLPTGQPTNEKLF
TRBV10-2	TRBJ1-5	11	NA	ASSEARGGPQH
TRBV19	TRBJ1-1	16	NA	ASTRRGTGGPRNTEAF
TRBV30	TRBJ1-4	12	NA	AGFSGTNQGKLF
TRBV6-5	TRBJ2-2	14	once	ASSLLAGENTGELF
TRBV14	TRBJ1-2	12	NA	ASSRDSSGFGYT
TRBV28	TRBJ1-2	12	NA	ASSRDRFNYGYT
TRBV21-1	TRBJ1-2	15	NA	ASSKVSLPGGACGYT
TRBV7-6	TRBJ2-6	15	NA	ASSPGTGGDGANVLT
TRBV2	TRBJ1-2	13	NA	ASSEVGGQIYGYT
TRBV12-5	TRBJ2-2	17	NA	ASGLVYTGQASSTGELF
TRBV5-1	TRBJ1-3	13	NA	ASSEGVRSGNTIY
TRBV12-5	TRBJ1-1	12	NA	ASGFGQGAAEAF
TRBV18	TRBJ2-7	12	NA	ASSPPADTYEQY
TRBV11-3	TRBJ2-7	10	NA	ASSSRSYEQY
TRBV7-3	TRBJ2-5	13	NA	ATGPAGSPGETQY
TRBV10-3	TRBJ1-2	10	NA	ATGDRVDGYT
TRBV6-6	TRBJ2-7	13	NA	ASRGGQGTTYEQY
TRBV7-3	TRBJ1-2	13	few	ASSSTGGRLDGYT
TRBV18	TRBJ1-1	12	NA	ASSAGQGGTEAF
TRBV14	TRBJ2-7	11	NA	ASSPGKLIEQY
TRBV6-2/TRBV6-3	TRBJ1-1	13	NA	ASSYSRQGGTEAF
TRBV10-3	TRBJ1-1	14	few	AISPGQGGGNTEAF
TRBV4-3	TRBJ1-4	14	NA	ASSQDSDRRREKLF
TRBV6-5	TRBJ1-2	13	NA	ASKSPGQGGYGYT
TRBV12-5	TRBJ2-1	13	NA	ASGLVPTGMDEQF
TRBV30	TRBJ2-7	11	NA	AWSLSQGYEQY
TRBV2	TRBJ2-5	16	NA	ASSEAVYGRGPRETQY
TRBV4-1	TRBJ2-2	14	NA	ASSLPQGSNTGELF
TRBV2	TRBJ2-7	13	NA	ASSEKRADHYEQY
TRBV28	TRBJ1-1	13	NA	ASSLGAVRNTEAF
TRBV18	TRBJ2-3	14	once	ASSPALAGGRDTQY
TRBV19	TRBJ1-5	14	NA	ASKLQAINSNQPQH
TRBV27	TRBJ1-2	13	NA	ASSLQGAGNYGYT